A selection of T cell receptor beta chains follows, all from one sample in a study of shared T cell receptors in the human thymus. Sequencing used immunoSEQ multiplex PCR; TCRdb keeps in-frame clones, though not all of them. This sample has 720,000 or so clones, with 75% to 90% found just once. This sample also belongs to another study, concerning human thymus T cells.

The sequenced sample consisted of thymocytes. These receptors all stem from a girl less than two years old with a congenital heart defect. CDR3s include the opening cysteine and the closing phenylalanine or tryptophan. The D gene is left open where the match is weak. Rows give clone size only sometimes, using once, few, many, or a class for an expanded clone.

CDR3nt: TGCGCCAGCAGCTCCGCAGGGGGCCCTATCCAAGAGACCCAGTACTTC
CDR3aa: CASSSAGGPIQETQYF
abundance: few
v_gene: TRBV5-1
d_gene: TRBD1
j_gene: TRBJ2-5

CDR3nt: TGCGCCAGCAGGCAAAGGGGACAGGGCTCCGGGGAGCTGTTTTTT
CDR3aa: CASRQRGQGSGELFF
abundance: -
v_gene: TRBV4-3
d_gene: TRBD1
j_gene: TRBJ2-2

CDR3nt: TGTGCCAGCAGCTCAACCCCACCGGGACAGGGTCTCTATGGCTACACCTTC
CDR3aa: CASSSTPPGQGLYGYTF
abundance: -
v_gene: TRBV7-4
d_gene: TRBD1
j_gene: TRBJ1-2

CDR3nt: TGTGCCAGCAGCCTAGTCTCTCCAGAGAACACTGAAGCTTTCTTT
CDR3aa: CASSLVSPENTEAFF
abundance: -
v_gene: TRBV5-5
d_gene: -
j_gene: TRBJ1-1

CDR3nt: TGTGCCAGCAGCCCGATGTCCAGGGGGGCCTTTGACTATGGCTACACCTTC
CDR3aa: CASSPMSRGAFDYGYTF
abundance: -
v_gene: TRBV28
d_gene: TRBD1
j_gene: TRBJ1-2

CDR3nt: TGTGCCAGCAGTTTATTTGGGGGGGGGAATTCACCCCTCCACTTT
CDR3aa: CASSLFGGGNSPLHF
abundance: -
v_gene: TRBV28
d_gene: -
j_gene: TRBJ1-6

CDR3nt: TGTGCCAGCTCAACAACAACAGGGCCTAATGAAAAACTGTTTTTT
CDR3aa: CASSTTTGPNEKLFF
abundance: -
v_gene: TRBV18
d_gene: -
j_gene: TRBJ1-4

CDR3nt: TGCGCCAGCAGCTTGGCCACAGGTGCAACTAATGAAAAACTGTTTTTT
CDR3aa: CASSLATGATNEKLFF
abundance: -
v_gene: TRBV5-1
d_gene: -
j_gene: TRBJ1-4

CDR3nt: TGTGCCAGCAGTCAGAGACCGGGACAGAAGAACACTGAAGCTTTCTTT
CDR3aa: CASSQRPGQKNTEAFF
abundance: -
v_gene: TRBV6-6
d_gene: TRBD1
j_gene: TRBJ1-1

CDR3nt: TGTGCCACCTCGGACAGGGAAGATGGCTACACCTTC
CDR3aa: CATSDREDGYTF
abundance: -
v_gene: TRBV15
d_gene: TRBD1
j_gene: TRBJ1-2

CDR3nt: TGCGCCAGCAGCTTGGAATTTACAGGGTATGGCTACACCTTC
CDR3aa: CASSLEFTGYGYTF
abundance: -
v_gene: TRBV5-1
d_gene: -
j_gene: TRBJ1-2

CDR3nt: TGTGCCAGCAGCTTAAACCCCGAGCGAAAACACAACAATCAGCCCCAGCATTTT
CDR3aa: CASSLNPERKHNNQPQHF
abundance: -
v_gene: TRBV28
d_gene: -
j_gene: TRBJ1-5

CDR3nt: TGTGCCAGCAGTGAAGAGTTGCGAGGAGGGAAGGCTGGAAACACCATATATTTT
CDR3aa: CASSEELRGGKAGNTIYF
abundance: -
v_gene: TRBV6-1
d_gene: -
j_gene: TRBJ1-3

CDR3nt: TGTGCCAGCAGCCTCCTCGGACAGGGACGGGCTGAAGCTTTCTTT
CDR3aa: CASSLLGQGRAEAFF
abundance: -
v_gene: TRBV11-2
d_gene: TRBD1
j_gene: TRBJ1-1

CDR3nt: TGCGCCAGCAGCTCACTACGGACTAGCGGGGCTGAGCAGTTCTTC
CDR3aa: CASSSLRTSGAEQFF
abundance: -
v_gene: TRBV5-1
d_gene: TRBD2
j_gene: TRBJ2-1

CDR3nt: TGTGCCAGCAGCTTAGAGGGTCCTCCGAAGAGGGACTATGGCTACACCTTC
CDR3aa: CASSLEGPPKRDYGYTF
abundance: -
v_gene: TRBV7-4
d_gene: -
j_gene: TRBJ1-2